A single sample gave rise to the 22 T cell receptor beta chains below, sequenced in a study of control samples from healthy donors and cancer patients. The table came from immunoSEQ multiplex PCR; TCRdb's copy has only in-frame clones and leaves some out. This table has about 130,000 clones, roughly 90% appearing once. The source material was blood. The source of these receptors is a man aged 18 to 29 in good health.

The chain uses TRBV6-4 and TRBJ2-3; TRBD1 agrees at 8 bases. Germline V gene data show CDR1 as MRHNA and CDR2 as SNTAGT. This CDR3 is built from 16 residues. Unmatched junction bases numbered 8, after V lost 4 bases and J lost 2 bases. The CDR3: CASSGAGTGSTDTQYF. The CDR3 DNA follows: TGTGCCAGCAGTGGGGCCGGGACAGGCTCCACAGATACGCAGTATTTT.

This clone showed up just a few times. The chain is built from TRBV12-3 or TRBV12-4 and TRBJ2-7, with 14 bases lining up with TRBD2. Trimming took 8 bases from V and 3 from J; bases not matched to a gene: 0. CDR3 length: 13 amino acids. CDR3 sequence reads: CASGLAGGYEQYF. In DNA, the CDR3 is TGTGCCAGCGGACTAGCGGGAGGCTACGAGCAGTACTTC.

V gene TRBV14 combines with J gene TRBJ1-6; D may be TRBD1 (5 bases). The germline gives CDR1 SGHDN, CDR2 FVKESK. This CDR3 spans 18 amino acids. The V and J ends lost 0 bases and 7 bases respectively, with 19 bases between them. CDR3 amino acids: CASSQETLFGTGNSPLHF. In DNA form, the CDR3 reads TGTGCCAGCAGCCAAGAAACTTTATTCGGGACGGGGAATTCACCCCTCCACTTT. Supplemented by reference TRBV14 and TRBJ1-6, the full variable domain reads EAGVTQFPSHSVIEKGQTVTLRCDPISGHDNLYWYRRVMGKEIKFLLHFVKESKQDESGMPNNRFLAERTGGTYSTLKVQPAELEDSGVYFCASSQETLFGTGNSPLHFGNGTRLTVT.

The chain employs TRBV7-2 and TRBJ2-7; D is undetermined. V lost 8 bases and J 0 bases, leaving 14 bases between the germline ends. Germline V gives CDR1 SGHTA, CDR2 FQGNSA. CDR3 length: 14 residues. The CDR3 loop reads CASRASRNSYEQYF. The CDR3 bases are TGTGCCAGCCGGGCGTCTAGGAACTCCTACGAGCAGTACTTC.

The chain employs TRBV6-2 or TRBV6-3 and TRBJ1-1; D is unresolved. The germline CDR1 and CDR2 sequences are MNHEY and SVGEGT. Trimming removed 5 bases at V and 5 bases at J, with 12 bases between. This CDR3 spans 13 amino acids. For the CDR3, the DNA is TGTGCCAGCAGTATGCCTTTCCGGACTGAAGCTTTCTTT. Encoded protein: CASSMPFRTEAFF.

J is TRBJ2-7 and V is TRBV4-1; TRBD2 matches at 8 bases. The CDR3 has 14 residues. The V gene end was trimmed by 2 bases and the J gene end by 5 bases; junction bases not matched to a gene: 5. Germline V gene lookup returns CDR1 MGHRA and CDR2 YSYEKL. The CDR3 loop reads CASSQTSGANEQYF. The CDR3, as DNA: TGCGCCAGCAGCCAAACTAGCGGTGCTAACGAGCAGTACTTC.

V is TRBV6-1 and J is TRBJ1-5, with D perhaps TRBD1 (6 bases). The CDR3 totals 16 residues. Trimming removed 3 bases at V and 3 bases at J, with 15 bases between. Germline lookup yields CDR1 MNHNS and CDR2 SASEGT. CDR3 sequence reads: CASSDWAGASNQPQHF. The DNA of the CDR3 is TGTGCCAGCAGTGACTGGGCAGGGGCCTCCAATCAGCCCCAGCATTTT.

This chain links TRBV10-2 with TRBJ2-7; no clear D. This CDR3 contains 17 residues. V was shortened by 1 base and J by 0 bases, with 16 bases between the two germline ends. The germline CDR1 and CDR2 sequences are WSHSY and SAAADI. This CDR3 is CASSEYLRSLSSYEQYF. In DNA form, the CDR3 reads TGCGCCAGCAGTGAGTACCTTAGGAGCCTTAGCTCCTACGAGCAGTACTTC.

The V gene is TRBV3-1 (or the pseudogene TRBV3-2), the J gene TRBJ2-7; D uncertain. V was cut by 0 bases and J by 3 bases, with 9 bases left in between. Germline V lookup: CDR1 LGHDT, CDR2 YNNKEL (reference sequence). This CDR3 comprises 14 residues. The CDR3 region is CASSQDSRHYEQYF. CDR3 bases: TGTGCCAGCAGCCAAGATAGCAGGCACTACGAGCAGTACTTC.

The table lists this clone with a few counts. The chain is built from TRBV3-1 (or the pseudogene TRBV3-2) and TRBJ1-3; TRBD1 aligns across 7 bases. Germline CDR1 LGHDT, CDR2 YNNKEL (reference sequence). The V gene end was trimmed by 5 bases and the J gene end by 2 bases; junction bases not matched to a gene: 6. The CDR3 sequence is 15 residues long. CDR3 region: CASSRTGAAGNTIYF. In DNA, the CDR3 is TGTGCCAGCAGCAGAACAGGGGCGGCTGGAAACACCATATATTTT.

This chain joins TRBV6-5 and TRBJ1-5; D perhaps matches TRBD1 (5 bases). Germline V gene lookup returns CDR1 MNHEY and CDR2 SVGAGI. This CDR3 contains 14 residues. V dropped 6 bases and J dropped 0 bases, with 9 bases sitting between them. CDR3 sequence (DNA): TGTGCCAGCAGCTCGGACAATAGCAATCAGCCCCAGCATTTT. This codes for CASSSDNSNQPQHF.

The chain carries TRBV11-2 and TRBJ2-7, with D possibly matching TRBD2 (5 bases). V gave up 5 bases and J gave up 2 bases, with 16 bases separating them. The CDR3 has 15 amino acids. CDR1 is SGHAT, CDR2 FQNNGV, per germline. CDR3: CASSPGNWKPYEQYF. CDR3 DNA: TGTGCCAGCAGCCCGGGGAATTGGAAACCCTACGAGCAGTACTTC.

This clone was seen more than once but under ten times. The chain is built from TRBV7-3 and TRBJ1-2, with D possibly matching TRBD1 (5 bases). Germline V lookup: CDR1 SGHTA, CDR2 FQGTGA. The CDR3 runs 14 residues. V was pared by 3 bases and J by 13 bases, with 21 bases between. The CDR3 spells CASSFQDTGVGITF. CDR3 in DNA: TGTGCCAGCAGCTTTCAGGACACAGGAGTTGGGATCACCTTC.

The CDR3 region has the DNA TGTGCCAGCAGCTTGGGCCCGGGCACCTACAATGAGCAGTTCTTC. Residues: CASSLGPGTYNEQFF. The V call is TRBV7-8, the J call TRBJ2-1; D not certain. Looked up from germline, CDR1 is SGHVS and CDR2 is FQNEAQ. Trimming pared 3 bases from V and 2 bases from J, leaving 11 bases between. The CDR3 has 15 amino acids.

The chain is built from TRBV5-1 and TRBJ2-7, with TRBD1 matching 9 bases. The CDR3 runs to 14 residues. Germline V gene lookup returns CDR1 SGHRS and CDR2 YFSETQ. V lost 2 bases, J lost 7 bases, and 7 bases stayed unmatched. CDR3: CASSFGQGKGEQYF. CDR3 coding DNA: TGCGCCAGCAGCTTTGGACAGGGGAAAGGTGAGCAGTACTTC.

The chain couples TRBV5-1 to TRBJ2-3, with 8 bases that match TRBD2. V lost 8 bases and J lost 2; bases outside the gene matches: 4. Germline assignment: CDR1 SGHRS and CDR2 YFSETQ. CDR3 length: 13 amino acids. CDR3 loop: CASVAGLTDTQYF. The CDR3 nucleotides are TGCGCCAGTGTAGCGGGGCTCACAGATACGCAGTATTTT.

In DNA, the CDR3 is TGTGCCAGCAGCCCTGCCGGTAACTATGGCTACACCTTC. It is translated as CASSPAGNYGYTF. The chain links TRBV7-2 to TRBJ1-2; D unclear. CDR1 and CDR2 from the germline V gene are SGHTA and FQGNSA. Trimming cost V 5 bases and J 1 base, with 8 bases left between them. The CDR3 loop spans 13 amino acids.

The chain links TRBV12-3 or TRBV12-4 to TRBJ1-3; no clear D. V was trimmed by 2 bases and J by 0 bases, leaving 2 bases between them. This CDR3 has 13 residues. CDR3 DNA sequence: TGTGCCAGCAGTTTATTCTCTGGAAACACCATATATTTT. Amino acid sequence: CASSLFSGNTIYF.

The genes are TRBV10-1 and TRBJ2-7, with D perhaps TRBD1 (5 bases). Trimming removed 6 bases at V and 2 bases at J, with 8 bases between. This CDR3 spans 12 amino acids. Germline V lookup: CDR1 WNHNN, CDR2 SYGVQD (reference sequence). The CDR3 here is CASRETAYEQYF. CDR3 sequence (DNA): TGCGCCAGCAGAGAGACAGCCTACGAGCAGTACTTC.

The CDR3 sequence is CASSLGGIGKEQFF. CDR3 bases: TGTGCCAGCAGTCTAGGGGGTATTGGGAAAGAGCAGTTCTTC. V is TRBV28 and J is TRBJ2-1, with a tentative D call TRBD1 (6 bases). The CDR3 extends over 14 amino acids. The germline gives CDR1 MDHEN, CDR2 SYDVKM. V was pared by 5 bases and J by 10 bases, with 18 bases between.

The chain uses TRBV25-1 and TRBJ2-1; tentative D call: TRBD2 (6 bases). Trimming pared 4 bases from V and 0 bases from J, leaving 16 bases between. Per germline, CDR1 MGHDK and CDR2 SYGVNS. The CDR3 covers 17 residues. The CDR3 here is CASSGLPGASSYNEQFF. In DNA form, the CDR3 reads TGTGCCAGCAGTGGGTTACCGGGAGCTAGCTCCTACAATGAGCAGTTCTTC.

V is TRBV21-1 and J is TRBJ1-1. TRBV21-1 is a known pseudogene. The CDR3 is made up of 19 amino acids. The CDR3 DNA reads TGTGCCAGCAGCAAAATTCGGGGGGCAGGGGGTCCGGTTGAAACTGAAGCTTTCTTT. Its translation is CASSKIRGAGGPVETEAFF.